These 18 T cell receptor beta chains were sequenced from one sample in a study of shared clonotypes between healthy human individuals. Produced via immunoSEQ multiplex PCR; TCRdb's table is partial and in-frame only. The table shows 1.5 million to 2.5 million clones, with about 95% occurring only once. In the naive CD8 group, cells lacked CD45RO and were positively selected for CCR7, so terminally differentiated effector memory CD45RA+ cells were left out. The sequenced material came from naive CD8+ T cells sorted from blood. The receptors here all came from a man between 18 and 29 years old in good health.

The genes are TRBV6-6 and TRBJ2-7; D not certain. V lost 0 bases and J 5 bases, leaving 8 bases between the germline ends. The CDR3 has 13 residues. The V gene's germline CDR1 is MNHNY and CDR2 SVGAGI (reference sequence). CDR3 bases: TGTGCCAGCAGTTACTCGGGGATCAACGAGCAGTACTTC. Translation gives CASSYSGINEQYF.

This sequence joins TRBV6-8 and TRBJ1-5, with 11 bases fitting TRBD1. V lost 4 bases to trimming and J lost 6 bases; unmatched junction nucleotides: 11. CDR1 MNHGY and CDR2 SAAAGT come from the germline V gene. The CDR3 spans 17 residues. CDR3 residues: CASSSKGTGGRFQPQHF. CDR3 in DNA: TGTGCCAGCAGTTCCAAAGGGACAGGGGGACGTTTTCAGCCCCAGCATTTT.

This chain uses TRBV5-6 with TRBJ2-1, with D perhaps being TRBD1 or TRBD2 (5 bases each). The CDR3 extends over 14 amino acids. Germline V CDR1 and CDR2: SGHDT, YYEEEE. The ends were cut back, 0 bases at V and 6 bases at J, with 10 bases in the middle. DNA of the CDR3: TGTGCCAGCAGCTTGGAGGCAGGGACCAATGAGCAGTTCTTC. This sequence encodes CASSLEAGTNEQFF.

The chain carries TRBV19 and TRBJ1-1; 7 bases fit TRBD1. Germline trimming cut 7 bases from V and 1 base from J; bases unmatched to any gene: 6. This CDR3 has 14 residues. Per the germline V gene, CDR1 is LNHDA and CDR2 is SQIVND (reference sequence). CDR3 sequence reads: CASTWTGTNTEAFF. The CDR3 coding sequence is TGTGCCAGTACCTGGACAGGCACGAACACTGAAGCTTTCTTT.

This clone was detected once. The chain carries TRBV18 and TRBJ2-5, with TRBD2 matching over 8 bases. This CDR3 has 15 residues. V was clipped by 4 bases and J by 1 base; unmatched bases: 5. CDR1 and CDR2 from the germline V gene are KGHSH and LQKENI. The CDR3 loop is CASSHELAVQETQYF. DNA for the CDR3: TGTGCCAGCTCACACGAACTAGCGGTCCAAGAGACCCAGTACTTC.

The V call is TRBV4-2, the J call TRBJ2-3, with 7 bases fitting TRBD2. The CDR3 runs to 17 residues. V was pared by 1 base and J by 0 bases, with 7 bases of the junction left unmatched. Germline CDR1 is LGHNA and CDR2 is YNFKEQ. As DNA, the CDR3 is TGTGCCAGCAGCCAAGTTCCCCTAGCGGCTAGCACAGATACGCAGTATTTT. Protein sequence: CASSQVPLAASTDTQYF.

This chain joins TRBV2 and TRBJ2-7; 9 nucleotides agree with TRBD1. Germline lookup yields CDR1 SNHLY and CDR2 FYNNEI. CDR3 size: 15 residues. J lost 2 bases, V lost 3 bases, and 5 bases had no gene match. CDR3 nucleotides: TGTGCCAGCAGTGACCCCGGGACAGGGCCCTACGAGCAGTACTTC. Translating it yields CASSDPGTGPYEQYF.

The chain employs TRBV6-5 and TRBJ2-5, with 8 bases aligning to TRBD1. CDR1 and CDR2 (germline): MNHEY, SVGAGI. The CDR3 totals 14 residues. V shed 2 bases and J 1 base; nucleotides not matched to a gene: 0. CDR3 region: CASSYGQGQETQYF. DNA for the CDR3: TGTGCCAGCAGTTACGGACAGGGCCAAGAGACCCAGTACTTC.

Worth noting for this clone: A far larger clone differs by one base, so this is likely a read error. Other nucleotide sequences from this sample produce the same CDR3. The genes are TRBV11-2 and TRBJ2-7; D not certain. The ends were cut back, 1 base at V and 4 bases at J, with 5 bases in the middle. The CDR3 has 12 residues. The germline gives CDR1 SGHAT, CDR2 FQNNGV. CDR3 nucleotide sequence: TGTGCCAGCAGCTTAGGAGCTTACGAGCAGTACTTC. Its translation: CASSLGAYEQYF. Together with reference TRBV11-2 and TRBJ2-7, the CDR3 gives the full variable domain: EAGVAQSPRYKIIEKRQSVAFWCNPISGHATLYWYQQILGQGPKLLIQFQNNGVVDDSQLPKDRFSAERLKGVDSTLKIQPAKLEDSAVYLCASSLGAYEQYFGPGTRLTVT.

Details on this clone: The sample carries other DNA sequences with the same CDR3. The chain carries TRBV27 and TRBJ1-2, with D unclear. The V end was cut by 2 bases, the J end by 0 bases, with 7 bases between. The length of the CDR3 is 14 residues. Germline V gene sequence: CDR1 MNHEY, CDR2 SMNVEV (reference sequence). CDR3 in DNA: TGTGCCAGCAGTTTACGAGGGTCTAACTATGGCTACACCTTC. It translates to CASSLRGSNYGYTF.

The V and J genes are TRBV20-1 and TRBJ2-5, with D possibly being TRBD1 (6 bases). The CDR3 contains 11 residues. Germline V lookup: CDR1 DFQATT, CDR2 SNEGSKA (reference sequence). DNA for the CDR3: TGCACCATTGGACAGCTAGAGACCCAGTACTTC. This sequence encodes CTIGQLETQYF.

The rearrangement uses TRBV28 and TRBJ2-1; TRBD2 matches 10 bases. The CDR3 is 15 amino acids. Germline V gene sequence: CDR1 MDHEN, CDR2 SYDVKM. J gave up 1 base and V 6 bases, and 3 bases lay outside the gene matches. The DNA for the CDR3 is TGTGCCAGCAGCTCAGCGGGGGGGTCCTACAATGAGCAGTTCTTC. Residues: CASSSAGGSYNEQFF.

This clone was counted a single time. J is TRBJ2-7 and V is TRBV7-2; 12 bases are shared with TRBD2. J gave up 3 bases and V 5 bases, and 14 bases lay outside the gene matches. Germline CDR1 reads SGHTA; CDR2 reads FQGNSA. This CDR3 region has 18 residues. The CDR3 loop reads CASSHPGLAGMGGYEQYF. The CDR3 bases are TGTGCCAGCAGCCATCCCGGACTAGCGGGGATGGGAGGCTACGAGCAGTACTTC.

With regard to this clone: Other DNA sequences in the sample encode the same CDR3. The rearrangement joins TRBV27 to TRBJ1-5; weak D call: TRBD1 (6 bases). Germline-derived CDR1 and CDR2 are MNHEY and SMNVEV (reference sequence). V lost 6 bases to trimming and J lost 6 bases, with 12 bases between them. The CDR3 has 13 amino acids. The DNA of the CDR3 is TGTGCCAGCAGCTGGGGGGCTGGTCAGCCCCAGCATTTT. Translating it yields CASSWGAGQPQHF.

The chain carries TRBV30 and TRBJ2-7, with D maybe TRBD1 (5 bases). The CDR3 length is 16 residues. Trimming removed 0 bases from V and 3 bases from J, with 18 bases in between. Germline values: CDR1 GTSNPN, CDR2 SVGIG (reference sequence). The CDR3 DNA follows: TGTGCCTGGAGTGTAGGCCTAGGGGCCCTCGTCTACGAGCAGTACTTC. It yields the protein CAWSVGLGALVYEQYF.

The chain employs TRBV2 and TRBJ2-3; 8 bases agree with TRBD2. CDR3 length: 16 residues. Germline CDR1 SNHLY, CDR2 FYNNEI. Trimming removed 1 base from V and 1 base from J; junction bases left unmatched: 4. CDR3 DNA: TGTGCCAGCAGTGAAGTTGCGGGGGGACGCACAGATACGCAGTATTTT. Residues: CASSEVAGGRTDTQYF.

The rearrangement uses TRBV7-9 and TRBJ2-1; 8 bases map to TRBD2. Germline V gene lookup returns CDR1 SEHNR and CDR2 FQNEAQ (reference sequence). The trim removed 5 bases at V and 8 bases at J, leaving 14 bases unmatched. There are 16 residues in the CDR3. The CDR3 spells CASSPPGSGSPHEQFF. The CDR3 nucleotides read TGTGCCAGCAGCCCCCCCGGAAGCGGGAGTCCCCATGAGCAGTTCTTC.

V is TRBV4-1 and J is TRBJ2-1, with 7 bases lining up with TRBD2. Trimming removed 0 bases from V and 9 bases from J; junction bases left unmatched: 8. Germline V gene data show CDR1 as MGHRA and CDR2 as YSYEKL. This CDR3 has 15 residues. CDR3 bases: TGCGCCAGCAGCCAAGATCGGGGGGAGGTGGGTGAGCAGTTCTTC. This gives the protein CASSQDRGEVGEQFF.